The 24 T cell receptor beta chains presented below share a single source sample, sequenced in a study of blood T cell repertoires in COVID-19. Sequencing was performed with immunoSEQ multiplex PCR; in TCRdb, only in-frame clones are kept and a portion is missing. This table holds around 250,000 clones, about nine tenths found once. Source material: peripheral blood. The receptor set was obtained from a man between 60 and 75 years old with acute or convalescent COVID-19.

The chain recombines TRBV11-2 with TRBJ1-1; 9 nucleotides match TRBD1. The trim removed 5 bases at V and 4 bases at J, leaving 8 bases unmatched. Germline V gives CDR1 SGHAT, CDR2 FQNNGV. The CDR3 length is 15 residues. The CDR3 DNA reads TGTGCCAGCAGCCAGGGACAGGGCGTCGGCACTGAAGCTTTCTTT. Translated, it gives CASSQGQGVGTEAFF.

The V and J genes are TRBV28 and TRBJ2-7, with 8 bases that match TRBD2. Germline-derived CDR1 and CDR2 are MDHEN and SYDVKM. J lost 0 bases, V lost 2 bases, and 9 bases had no gene match. This CDR3 has 17 residues. The CDR3 spells CASSLHRTGTSSYEQYF. The DNA of the CDR3 is TGTGCCAGCAGTTTACACCGAACAGGGACTAGCTCCTACGAGCAGTACTTC.

The chain joins TRBV5-1 to TRBJ2-2; 8 bases match TRBD1. With 4 bases clipped from V and 2 bases from J, the junction kept 7 bases outside the gene matches. The CDR3 runs 16 residues. CDR1 and CDR2 (germline): SGHRS, YFSETQ. This CDR3 is CASSLQGQGNTGELFF. As DNA, the CDR3 is TGCGCCAGCAGCCTCCAAGGACAGGGCAACACCGGGGAGCTGTTTTTT.

This chain connects TRBV18 to TRBJ1-5; 7 positions agree with TRBD1. The germline gives CDR1 KGHSH, CDR2 LQKENI. CDR3 length equals 17 residues. V lost 3 bases, J lost 0 bases, and 8 bases stayed unmatched. The CDR3 sequence is CASSPVDRAVSNQPQHF. In DNA, the CDR3 is TGTGCCAGCTCACCGGTCGACAGGGCGGTTAGCAATCAGCCCCAGCATTTT.

The chain employs TRBV29-1 and TRBJ1-5, with 7 bases that match TRBD1. Germline CDR1 SQVTM, CDR2 ANQGSEA. This CDR3 has 14 residues. The V gene end was trimmed by 5 bases and the J gene end by 0 bases; junction bases not matched to a gene: 4. The DNA for the CDR3 is TGCAGCGTTACTGGGACAGCTAGCAATCAGCCCCAGCATTTT. It translates to CSVTGTASNQPQHF.

The chain couples TRBV9 to TRBJ2-7; D perhaps matches TRBD2 (5 bases). This CDR3 has 15 residues. Germline lookup yields CDR1 SGDLS and CDR2 YYNGEE. Deletions cut 5 bases from V and 0 bases from J, with 15 bases between. The CDR3 DNA is TGTGCCAGCAGGGACGGGGAGCGTCTCTCCTACGAGCAGTACTTC. It specifies CASRDGERLSYEQYF.

The V gene is TRBV9, the J gene TRBJ2-1, with 12 bases matching TRBD2. V shed 3 bases and J 9 bases; nucleotides not matched to a gene: 7. CDR1 is SGDLS, CDR2 YYNGEE, per germline. The CDR3 is 15 amino acids. The CDR3 is CASSASSGRAGEQFF. For the CDR3, the DNA is TGTGCCAGCAGCGCCTCTAGCGGGAGGGCTGGTGAGCAGTTCTTC.

The chain links TRBV28 to TRBJ2-5; 12 positions agree with TRBD2. CDR3 size: 16 residues. The junction had 11 bases not matched to a gene; V was cut back by 6 bases and J by 6 bases. The germline CDR1 and CDR2 sequences are MDHEN and SYDVKM. CDR3 bases: TGTGCCAGCAGGAAGGGACTAGCGGGCCCCGGGAAGACCCAGTACTTC. Its translation is CASRKGLAGPGKTQYF. The full variable domain, completed using reference TRBV28 and TRBJ2-5, is DVKVTQSSRYLVKRTGEKVFLECVQDMDHENMFWYRQDPGLGLRLIYFSYDVKMKEKGDIPEGYSVSREKKERFSLILESASTNQTSMYLCASRKGLAGPGKTQYFGPGTRLLVL.

The chain carries TRBV28 and TRBJ1-1, with TRBD1 identical over 7 bases. The CDR3 has 12 residues. Trimming removed 5 bases from V and 5 bases from J; junction bases left unmatched: 2. CDR1 is MDHEN, CDR2 SYDVKM, per germline. CDR3 nucleotides: TGTGCCAGCAGTACAGGGGTTACTGAAGCTTTCTTT. Protein sequence: CASSTGVTEAFF.

The chain joins TRBV29-1 to TRBJ2-2; 7 nucleotides line up with TRBD1. Germline CDR1 SQVTM, CDR2 ANQGSEA. J gave up 0 bases and V 7 bases, and 5 bases lay outside the gene matches. The CDR3 covers 14 residues. CDR3 sequence (DNA): TGCAGCGCTAAGGGGGCTACGAACACCGGGGAGCTGTTTTTT. Protein sequence: CSAKGATNTGELFF.

V and J are TRBV28 and TRBJ1-4, with TRBD1 as a possible D gene (5 bases). CDR1 and CDR2 (germline): MDHEN, SYDVKM. The V end lost 6 bases, the J end lost 2 bases, and 16 bases lay between the germline ends. This CDR3 is built from 16 residues. CDR3 nucleotide sequence: TGTGCCAGCAGCCGTCAGGGCCAGACGACTAATGAAAAACTGTTTTTT. Translating it yields CASSRQGQTTNEKLFF.

The V call is TRBV5-4, the J call TRBJ2-3, with TRBD2 as a possible D gene (5 bases). The germline CDR1 and CDR2 sequences are SGHNT and YYREEE (reference sequence). V lost 0 bases to trimming and J lost 5 bases, with 7 bases between them. This CDR3 spans 13 amino acids. This chain's CDR3 is CASSLARGDTQYF. CDR3 DNA sequence: TGTGCCAGCAGCTTGGCCCGGGGAGATACGCAGTATTTT. The full variable domain, completed using reference TRBV5-4 and TRBJ2-3, is ETGVTQSPTHLIKTRGQQVTLRCSSQSGHNTVSWYQQALGQGPQFIFQYYREEENGRGNFPPRFSGLQFPNYSSELNVNALELDDSALYLCASSLARGDTQYFGPGTRLTVL.

This clone appeared once. The V and J genes are TRBV11-3 and TRBJ2-3; 13 bases agree with TRBD2. This CDR3 has 17 residues. V lost 5 bases and J lost 3; bases outside the gene matches: 8. Looked up from germline, CDR1 is SGHNT and CDR2 is YENEEA. CDR3 region: CASSLRTSGSGTDTQYF. CDR3 coding DNA: TGTGCCAGCAGCCTCAGGACTAGCGGGAGTGGGACAGATACGCAGTATTTT.

This clone appeared once. V is TRBV10-3 and J is TRBJ1-3, with 7 bases lining up with TRBD1. This CDR3 spans 17 amino acids. Looked up from germline, CDR1 is ENHRY and CDR2 is SYGVKD. V lost 3 bases, J lost 0 bases, and 8 bases stayed unmatched. The CDR3: CAISEWDRFFSGNTIYF. CDR3 nucleotide sequence: TGTGCCATCAGTGAATGGGACAGATTTTTCTCTGGAAACACCATATATTTT.

The CDR3 reads CASSLVRSNEQYF. The CDR3 DNA is TGTGCCAGCAGCTTAGTCAGGTCTAACGAGCAGTACTTC. The genes are TRBV7-2 and TRBJ2-7; D is unresolved. In germline, CDR1 is SGHTA, CDR2 FQGNSA. The ends were cut back, 1 base at V and 5 bases at J, with 9 bases in the middle. The CDR3 spans 13 residues. Filled out from reference TRBV7-2 and TRBJ2-7, the complete variable domain reads GAGVSQSPSNKVTEKGKDVELRCDPISGHTALYWYRQSLGQGLEFLIYFQGNSAPDKSGLPSDRFSAERTGGSVSTLTIQRTQQEDSAVYLCASSLVRSNEQYFGPGTRLTVT.

The rearrangement joins TRBV4-3 to TRBJ2-1; TRBD2 matches at 12 bases. V lost 0 bases and J lost 7; bases outside the gene matches: 4. Germline loops: CDR1 LGHNA, CDR2 YSLEER. There are 16 residues in the CDR3. CDR3 bases: TGCGCCAGCAGCCAAGATTTAGGGACTAGCGGGAATGAGCAGTTCTTC. It specifies CASSQDLGTSGNEQFF.

The rearrangement uses TRBV9 and TRBJ2-1, with TRBD2 identical over 16 bases. There are 18 residues in the CDR3. Germline trimming cut 0 bases from V and 9 bases from J; bases unmatched to any gene: 9. Per germline, CDR1 SGDLS and CDR2 YYNGEE. In DNA form, the CDR3 reads TGTGCCAGCAGCGTAGTGGGGACTAGCGGGAGGGGATTTGGTGAGCAGTTCTTC. This gives the protein CASSVVGTSGRGFGEQFF.

The V call is TRBV9, the J call TRBJ1-3; TRBD1 matches 10 bases. Germline values: CDR1 SGDLS, CDR2 YYNGEE. With V trimmed by 3 bases and J by 0 bases, 9 bases remained unmatched. CDR3 size: 18 residues. CDR3 DNA: TGTGCCAGCAGCGCCAGTCCCGGGACAGGGGACTCTGGAAACACCATATATTTT. This gives the protein CASSASPGTGDSGNTIYF.

This clone has just a few counts. The chain combines TRBV6-5 with TRBJ1-2, with D tentatively TRBD1 (6 bases). Trimming left V 4 bases short and J 7 bases short, with 19 bases between. The CDR3 runs 15 residues. Germline V gene data show CDR1 as MNHEY and CDR2 as SVGAGI. CDR3 loop: CASSSRPGHPLGYTF. The DNA of the CDR3 is TGTGCCAGCAGTTCCCGACCGGGACACCCTCTTGGCTACACCTTC.

The J gene is TRBJ1-5, the V gene TRBV9; a weak D match, TRBD1 (5 bases). CDR1 is SGDLS, CDR2 YYNGEE, per germline. The CDR3 has 16 amino acids. Trimming left V 4 bases short and J 2 bases short, with 16 bases between. The CDR3 coding sequence is TGTGCCAGCAGCCAGGGACCGGGGGTGGGCAATCAGCCCCAGCATTTT. Residues: CASSQGPGVGNQPQHF.

This clone was detected a few times. The chain uses TRBV4-2 and TRBJ1-2; D gene uncertain. The CDR3 is made up of 16 amino acids. V was clipped by 5 bases and J by 2 bases, with 18 bases between them. Per germline, CDR1 LGHNA and CDR2 YNFKEQ. The CDR3 bases are TGTGCCAGCAGCTCACAACGCGGCTCCAGCAACTATGGCTACACCTTC. It specifies CASSSQRGSSNYGYTF.

This rearrangement joins TRBV30 to TRBJ1-3, with D perhaps matching TRBD1 (5 bases). The length of the CDR3 is 14 residues. Trimming removed 3 bases at V and 4 bases at J, with 13 bases between. Germline loops: CDR1 GTSNPN, CDR2 SVGIG (reference sequence). CDR3 in DNA: TGTGCCTGGAGGCAACAGGCTGCCGGAAACACCATATATTTT. The encoded protein is CAWRQQAAGNTIYF.

This clone was observed once. This chain connects TRBV4-2 to TRBJ2-5, with 8 bases fitting TRBD2. Losses at the gene ends were 3 bases for V and 3 bases for J; bases not matched to a gene: 3. The CDR3 sequence is 14 residues long. Germline CDR1 and CDR2: LGHNA and YNFKEQ. CDR3 region: CASSQQTSEETQYF. CDR3 coding DNA: TGTGCCAGCAGCCAGCAGACTAGCGAAGAGACCCAGTACTTC.

This clone was detected only once. This rearrangement joins TRBV28 to TRBJ2-7, with 11 bases identical to TRBD2. The V gene's germline CDR1 is MDHEN and CDR2 SYDVKM. Unmatched junction bases numbered 8, after V lost 5 bases and J lost 2 bases. The CDR3 extends over 16 amino acids. In DNA, the CDR3 is TGTGCCAGCAGTCCCTCACTAGCGGGAGCTCCCTACGAGCAGTACTTC. Translating gives CASSPSLAGAPYEQYF.